A selection of T cell receptor beta chains follows, all from one sample in a study of blood T cell repertoires in COVID-19. Sequencing used immunoSEQ multiplex PCR; TCRdb keeps in-frame clones, though not all of them. The data show more than 300,000 clones, with 65% to 90% seen just once and about 4.1% held by the top ten. The sequencing sample was made of PBMCs or T cells enriched from blood (not recorded which). The receptors stem from a man aged 30-40 years who had recovered from COVID-19. CDR3s include the opening cysteine and the closing phenylalanine or tryptophan. The D gene is left open where the match is weak. Clone size appears in some rows only: once, few, many, or a class for an expanded clone.

j_call clone_size v_call d_call cdr3_nt cdr3_aa
TRBJ1-1 once TRBV19 TRBD1 TGTGCCAGCCTTTCGACAGGGGGCACTGAAGCTTTCTTT CASLSTGGTEAFF
TRBJ2-3 . TRBV7-7 . TGTGCTAGCAGCTTATCAGGCGCCACAGATACGCAGTATTTT CASSLSGATDTQYF
TRBJ1-1 . TRBV6-5 TRBD1 TGTGCCAGCAGTTACGTACCGGGACAGGGCACTGAAGCTTTCTTT CASSYVPGQGTEAFF
TRBJ1-1 . TRBV20-1 . TGCAGTGCTAGTGGGGGGGATTTGTCAGCTTTCTTT CSASGGDLSAFF
TRBJ1-6 . TRBV15 . TGTGCCACCAGCAGAGATGGGCTCAGGATCGGGGAAAATTCACCCCTCCACTTT CATSRDGLRIGENSPLHF
TRBJ2-1 . TRBV15 TRBD1 TGTGCCACCAGCAGGGACCGGGACAGCTCCTACAATGAGCAGTTCTTC CATSRDRDSSYNEQFF
TRBJ2-2 . TRBV3-1/TRBV3-2 . TGTGCCAGCAGCCAAGATTTAGTGGCCGGGGAGCTGTTTTTT CASSQDLVAGELFF
TRBJ1-1 . TRBV5-1 TRBD1 TGCGCCAGCAGCTTCCGAGGGACAGAACTGAACACTGAAGCTTTCTTT CASSFRGTELNTEAFF
TRBJ2-7 . TRBV3-1/TRBV3-2 TRBD1 TGTGCCAGCAGCCAAGACTTGGACGAGGGGGCCTACTCCTACGAGCAGTACTTC CASSQDLDEGAYSYEQYF
TRBJ2-5 . TRBV7-5 . TGTGTCAGAAGCTTAGCACTAGATCAAGAGACCCAGTACTTC CVRSLALDQETQYF
TRBJ2-3 . TRBV29-1 TRBD2 TGCAGCGCTGGGACTAGCGGGAGGCCAGATACGCAGTATTTT CSAGTSGRPDTQYF
TRBJ2-3 once TRBV6-4 . TGTGCCAGCAGTGACTCGAGGTCAAGCACAGATACGCAGTATTTT CASSDSRSSTDTQYF
TRBJ2-1 . TRBV5-4 TRBD2 TGTGCCAGCAGACTGAGCCTAGCGGACAATGAGCAGTTCTTC CASRLSLADNEQFF
TRBJ2-7 . TRBV4-1 . TGCGCCAGCCAGGGTACCCACGAGCAGTACTTC CASQGTHEQYF
TRBJ1-2 . TRBV5-1 . TGCGCCAGCAGCTTGGTGCCGGGTTCCTATGGCTACACCTTC CASSLVPGSYGYTF
TRBJ1-4 . TRBV7-8 TRBD1 TGTGCCAGCAGCTTCGGACAGGTTGCAACTAATGAAAAACTGTTTTTT CASSFGQVATNEKLFF
TRBJ2-1 . TRBV27 TRBD1 TGTGCCAGCACCTCAAAACTGGGACAGGGTACCGATGAGCAGTTCTTC CASTSKLGQGTDEQFF
TRBJ2-7 . TRBV4-1 TRBD2 TGCGCCAGCAGCCAAGTTCCTCTGCGGGGGGGAATCTACGAGCAGTACTTC CASSQVPLRGGIYEQYF
TRBJ2-3 . TRBV11-2 TRBD2 TGTGCCAGCAGCTCGGCTAGCGGGGTTTACACAGATACGCAGTATTTT CASSSASGVYTDTQYF
TRBJ2-1 . TRBV5-1 TRBD2 TGCGCCAGCAGCTTGCTAGCGGGAGGCTACAATGAGCAGTTCTTC CASSLLAGGYNEQFF
TRBJ1-1 . TRBV5-5 . TGTGCCAGCACAAAAGGACAGCACACTGAAGCTTTCTTT CASTKGQHTEAFF
TRBJ2-7 . TRBV11-3 . TGTGCCAGCAGCTTAGACCCATGGACCGGACTCTCCTACGAGCAGTACTTC CASSLDPWTGLSYEQYF
TRBJ1-2 . TRBV5-1 TRBD1 TGCGCCAGCAGCTTGGACCCCGGGACAGGGGCATACAACTATGGCTACACCTTC CASSLDPGTGAYNYGYTF
TRBJ1-1 . TRBV3-1/TRBV3-2 . TGTGCCAGCAGCTCAGCCAGGGACACTGAAGCTTTCTTT CASSSARDTEAFF
TRBJ2-7 . TRBV5-4 . TGTGCCAGCAGCTTGGACCAGGGCCCATCCTACGAGCAGTACTTC CASSLDQGPSYEQYF
TRBJ1-2 once TRBV5-1 . TGCGCCAGCAGCTTGGCCCCGACGGGAGATGGCTACACCTTC CASSLAPTGDGYTF
TRBJ2-7 . TRBV7-8 . TGTGCCAGCAGCGCTGGAAGGGGCTCCTACGAGCAGTACTTC CASSAGRGSYEQYF
TRBJ2-5 . TRBV28 . TGTGCCAGCAGTCCTTACAGGGCAGGGGAGACCCAGTACTTC CASSPYRAGETQYF
TRBJ2-1 . TRBV7-9 . TGTGCCAGCAGCCCTCTTTGGACAGTTACCTACAATGAGCAGTTCTTC CASSPLWTVTYNEQFF
TRBJ1-2 . TRBV5-1 . TGCGCCAGCAGCCCGCAAGGGGCCGAGGGCTACACCTTC CASSPQGAEGYTF
TRBJ2-5 . TRBV29-1 . TGCAGCGTTGAGGGCAGGGGTCCTGAAGAGACCCAGTACTTC CSVEGRGPEETQYF
TRBJ2-7 . TRBV5-1 . TGCGCCAGCAGCTTGGAGGGGGACACTTACTACGAGCAGTACTTC CASSLEGDTYYEQYF
TRBJ2-7 . TRBV3-1/TRBV3-2 TRBD2 TGTGCCAGCAGCCAAGATAGGCTAGCGGGAGACGAGCAGTACTTC CASSQDRLAGDEQYF
TRBJ2-7 . TRBV3-1/TRBV3-2 TRBD2 TGTGCCAGCAGCAAGCTAGCGGGAGGCAACGAGCAGTACTTC CASSKLAGGNEQYF
TRBJ2-3 . TRBV5-1 . TGCGCCAGCAGCTTACACACAGATACGCAGTATTTT CASSLHTDTQYF
TRBJ1-6 . TRBV5-6 . TGTGCCAGCAGCTGGGGATACAAGGGCGGGGGTAATTCACCCCTCCACTTT CASSWGYKGGGNSPLHF
TRBJ2-4 . TRBV7-2 TRBD2 TGTGCCAGCAGCTTAGGTGGTAAGCGGGAGCCCAAAAACATTCAGTACTTC CASSLGGKREPKNIQYF
TRBJ2-1 . TRBV3-1/TRBV3-2 . TGTGCCAGCAGCCAAGATCTTCTTCGGGAGCAGTTCTTC CASSQDLLREQFF
TRBJ1-5 . TRBV24-1 TRBD1 TGTGCCACCAGTCCTGACAGGGGATCTACTCAGCCCCAGCATTTT CATSPDRGSTQPQHF
TRBJ2-7 . TRBV19 TRBD2 TGTGCCAGTATGGGGACTAGCGGGAGGCACTACGAGCAGTACTTC CASMGTSGRHYEQYF
TRBJ2-7 . TRBV11-2 . TGTGCCAGCAGCTTATATCAACGTCGCGGAGCTGGGTACGAGCAGTACTTC CASSLYQRRGAGYEQYF
TRBJ1-5 . TRBV24-1 . TGTGCCACCAGTGAAAGGGGTAAGGTGCAGCCCCAGCATTTT CATSERGKVQPQHF
TRBJ2-1 . TRBV6-5 TRBD2 TGTGCCAGCCGACCCTCCGGGACTAGTTGGGATGAGCAGTTCTTC CASRPSGTSWDEQFF
TRBJ2-7 . TRBV7-2 . TGTGCCAGCAGCTCCGGCGGGCTAGCGTTAAGTGAGCAGTACTTC CASSSGGLALSEQYF
TRBJ2-2 . TRBV19 TRBD2 TGTGCCAGTAGTAAGGGAGGGGACACCGGGGAGCTGTTTTTT CASSKGGDTGELFF
TRBJ2-1 . TRBV27 . TGTGCCAGCAACAAGGGGGTCTACAATGAGCAGTTCTTC CASNKGVYNEQFF
TRBJ1-4 . TRBV5-1 . TGCGCCAGCAGCTTGGGAGGGTCAACTAATGAAAAACTGTTTTTT CASSLGGSTNEKLFF
TRBJ1-2 . TRBV11-3 . TGTGCCAGCAGCTTATTTCCGGGGGGGCTAGTCCATGGCTACACCTTC CASSLFPGGLVHGYTF
TRBJ1-2 . TRBV2 TRBD1 TGTGCCAGCAGTCGCCGAGGCGGGACAGGGAACTATGGCTACACCTTC CASSRRGGTGNYGYTF